Sequencing of this T cell receptor (beta chain) was carried out in a study of blood T cell repertoires in COVID-19. The wider study: Spain, Italy and the United States supplied samples that represented acute and convalescent COVID-19.

This CDR3 comprises 13 residues. The germline V gene encodes CDR1 SQVTM and CDR2 ANQGSEA. V lost 0 bases and J 3 bases, leaving 8 bases between the germline ends. Profiling relied on immunoSEQ multiplex PCR, and the TCRdb table lists in-frame clones only, not all of them. The sample shows fewer than 90,000 clones, approximately 80% of them seen only once. This clone came up a few times. The chain uses TRBV29-1 and TRBJ1-2; D ambiguous. The origin of this receptor is a human donor in a cohort sampled during active COVID-19. Sequenced: peripheral blood. CDR3 loop: CSVEDRWDYGYTF. The CDR3 nucleotides read TGCAGCGTTGAAGACAGGTGGGACTATGGCTACACCTTC.